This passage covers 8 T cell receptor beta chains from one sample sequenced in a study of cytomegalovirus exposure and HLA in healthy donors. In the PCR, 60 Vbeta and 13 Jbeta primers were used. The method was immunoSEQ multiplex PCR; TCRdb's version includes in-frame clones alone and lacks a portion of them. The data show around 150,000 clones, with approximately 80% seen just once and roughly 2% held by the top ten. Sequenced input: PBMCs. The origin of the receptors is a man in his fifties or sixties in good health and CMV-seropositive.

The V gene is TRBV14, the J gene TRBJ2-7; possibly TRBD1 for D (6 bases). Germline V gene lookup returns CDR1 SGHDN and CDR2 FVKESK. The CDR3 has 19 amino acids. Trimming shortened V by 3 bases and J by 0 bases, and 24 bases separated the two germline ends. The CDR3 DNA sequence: TGTGCCAGCAGCCAGGGCTTAGCGACAGGTCTAGGGAGCTCCTACGAGCAGTACTTC. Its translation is CASSQGLATGLGSSYEQYF.

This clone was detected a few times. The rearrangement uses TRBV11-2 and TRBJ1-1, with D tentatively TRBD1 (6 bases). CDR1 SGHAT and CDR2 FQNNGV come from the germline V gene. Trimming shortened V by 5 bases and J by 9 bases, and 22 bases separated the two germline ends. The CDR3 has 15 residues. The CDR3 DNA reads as TGTGCCAGCAGCCCTAGGTCCCCCGGACAGCAGAAAGCTTTCTTT. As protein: CASSPRSPGQQKAFF. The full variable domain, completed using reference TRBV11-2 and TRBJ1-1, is EAGVAQSPRYKIIEKRQSVAFWCNPISGHATLYWYQQILGQGPKLLIQFQNNGVVDDSQLPKDRFSAERLKGVDSTLKIQPAKLEDSAVYLCASSPRSPGQQKAFFGQGTRLTVV.

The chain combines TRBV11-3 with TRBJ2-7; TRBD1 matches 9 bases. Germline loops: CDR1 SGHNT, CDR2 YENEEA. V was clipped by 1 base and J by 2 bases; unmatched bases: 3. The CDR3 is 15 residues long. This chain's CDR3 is CASSLGTGVPYEQYF. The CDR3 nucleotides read TGTGCCAGCAGCTTAGGGACAGGGGTCCCCTACGAGCAGTACTTC.

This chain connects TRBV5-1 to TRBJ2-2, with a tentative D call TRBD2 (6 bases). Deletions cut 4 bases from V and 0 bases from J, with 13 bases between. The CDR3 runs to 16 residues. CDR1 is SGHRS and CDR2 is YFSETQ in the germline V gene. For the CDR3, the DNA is TGCGCCAGCAGCCCCGTGGCGGGGACGAACACCGGGGAGCTGTTTTTT. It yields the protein CASSPVAGTNTGELFF.

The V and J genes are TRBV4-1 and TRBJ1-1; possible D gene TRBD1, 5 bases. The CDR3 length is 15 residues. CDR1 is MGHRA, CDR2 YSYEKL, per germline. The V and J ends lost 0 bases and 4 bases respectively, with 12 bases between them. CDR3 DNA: TGCGCCAGCAGCCAAGATCTGGGGACTTCCACTGAAGCTTTCTTT. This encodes CASSQDLGTSTEAFF.

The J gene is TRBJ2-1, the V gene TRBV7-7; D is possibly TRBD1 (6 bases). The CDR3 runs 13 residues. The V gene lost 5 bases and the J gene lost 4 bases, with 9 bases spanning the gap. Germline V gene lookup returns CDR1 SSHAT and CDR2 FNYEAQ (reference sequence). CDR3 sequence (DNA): TGTGCCAGCAGCCTGGACAGTTACAATGAGCAGTTCTTC. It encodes CASSLDSYNEQFF.

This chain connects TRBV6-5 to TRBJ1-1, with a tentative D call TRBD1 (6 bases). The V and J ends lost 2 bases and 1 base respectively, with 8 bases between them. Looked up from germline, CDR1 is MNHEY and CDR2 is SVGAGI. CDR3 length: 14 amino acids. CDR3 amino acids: CASSYRDKNTEAFF. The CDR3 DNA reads TGTGCCAGCAGTTACCGGGACAAGAACACTGAAGCTTTCTTT.

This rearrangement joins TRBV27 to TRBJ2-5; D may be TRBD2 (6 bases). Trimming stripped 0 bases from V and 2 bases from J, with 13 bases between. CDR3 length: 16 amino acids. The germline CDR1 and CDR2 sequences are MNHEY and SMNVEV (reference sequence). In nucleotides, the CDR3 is TGTGCCAGCAGTTTATCGCTGGCGGGGCATCAAGAGACCCAGTACTTC. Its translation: CASSLSLAGHQETQYF.